One sample yielded the 19 T cell receptor beta chains listed below, sequenced in a study of blood T cell repertoires in COVID-19. Libraries were prepared by immunoSEQ multiplex PCR; TCRdb keeps only in-frame clonotypes and omits some of them. The top ten clones hold roughly 4.5% of a sample with approximately 58,000 clones, about 84% of them seen once. Sample: peripheral blood. These TCRs come from a man aged 35-49 years with active COVID-19.

The chain couples TRBV19 to TRBJ1-4, with a tentative D call TRBD1 (6 bases). CDR1 LNHDA and CDR2 SQIVND come from the germline V gene (reference sequence). This CDR3 region has 14 residues. Trimming took off 6 bases at V and 8 bases at J, with 16 bases between the two ends. Written as DNA, the CDR3 is TGTGCCAGTAGCCAGGGGAGTTCGGGAGAAAAACTGTTTTTT. Translated, it gives CASSQGSSGEKLFF.

The chain links TRBV7-6 to TRBJ2-2, with 8 bases fitting TRBD2. The V gene's germline CDR1 is SGHVS and CDR2 FNYEAQ. This CDR3 spans 16 amino acids. V was clipped by 2 bases and J by 6 bases; unmatched bases: 8. The CDR3 loop is CASSLSAGGLSGELFF. CDR3 coding DNA: TGTGCCAGCAGCTTATCGGCGGGAGGATTATCCGGGGAGCTGTTTTTT.

The rearrangement links TRBV5-1 to TRBJ2-4; 7 bases fit TRBD1. After removal of 4 bases from V and 4 bases from J, the junction contained 2 bases not matched to a gene. The germline V gene encodes CDR1 SGHRS and CDR2 YFSETQ. This CDR3 has 13 amino acids. CDR3 nucleotide sequence: TGCGCCAGCAGCCGGGACAGAAAAAACATTCAGTACTTC. It yields the protein CASSRDRKNIQYF.

The chain combines TRBV9 with TRBJ2-1, with D possibly matching TRBD2 (6 bases). Germline V gives CDR1 SGDLS, CDR2 YYNGEE. Trimming left V 0 bases short and J 6 bases short, with 16 bases between. The CDR3 length is 16 residues. DNA of the CDR3: TGTGCCAGCAGCGTAGTCGGAGGGAGTGGGCCCAATGAGCAGTTCTTC. Translated, it gives CASSVVGGSGPNEQFF.

This sequence joins TRBV6-5 and TRBJ2-7, with a possible D match to TRBD1 (5 bases). Trimming took 10 bases from V and 4 from J, leaving 14 bases between them. The CDR3 is made up of 12 amino acids. In germline, CDR1 is MNHEY, CDR2 SVGAGI. The CDR3 sequence is CATSRQGYEQYF. CDR3 coding DNA: TGTGCCACCTCGAGGCAGGGTTACGAGCAGTACTTC.

This chain connects TRBV10-2 to TRBJ2-1, with D uncertain. The V end was cut by 3 bases, the J end by 9 bases, with 3 bases between. This CDR3 contains 10 residues. CDR1 is WSHSY and CDR2 is SAAADI in the germline V gene. The CDR3 here is CASSDIEQFF. CDR3 sequence (DNA): TGCGCCAGCAGTGACATTGAGCAGTTCTTC.

Only a few counts were recorded for this clone. The V call is TRBV7-8, the J call TRBJ2-1; TRBD2 matches at 9 bases. This CDR3 is built from 14 residues. After removal of 5 bases from V and 5 bases from J, the junction contained 4 bases not matched to a gene. Looked up from germline, CDR1 is SGHVS and CDR2 is FQNEAQ. The CDR3 nucleotides read TGTGCCAGCAGCCCCGGACTAGCGAACAATGAGCAGTTCTTC. Protein sequence: CASSPGLANNEQFF.

The sample holds many counts of this clone. This rearrangement joins TRBV6-2 or TRBV6-3 to TRBJ1-3, with 9 nucleotides matching TRBD1. The CDR3 contains 14 residues. Per germline, CDR1 MNHEY and CDR2 SVGEGT. V shed 4 bases, J shed 6 bases, and the junction held 4 bases outside the gene matches. The CDR3 region has the DNA TGTGCCAGCAGTTCCTGGACAGGGGCAAACACCATATATTTT. It codes for CASSSWTGANTIYF.

The chain's CDR3 is CASSVGSGTSGRAGYNEQFF. Written as DNA, the CDR3 is TGTGCCAGCAGCGTAGGGTCGGGTACTAGCGGGAGGGCGGGCTACAATGAGCAGTTCTTC. The J gene is TRBJ2-1, the V gene TRBV9; 13 nucleotides align to TRBD2. V lost 0 bases and J lost 3; bases outside the gene matches: 12. Germline assignment: CDR1 SGDLS and CDR2 YYNGEE. The CDR3 length is 20 residues.

The rearrangement joins TRBV7-9 to TRBJ1-5, with D uncertain. Germline CDR1 SEHNR, CDR2 FQNEAQ (reference sequence). With 1 base removed from V and 7 bases from J, the gap between germline ends came to 11 bases. CDR3 length equals 14 residues. The CDR3 nucleotides are TGTGCCAGCAGCTTAGGTCTCCCCCTCCAGCCCCAGCATTTT. The encoded protein is CASSLGLPLQPQHF.

The chain is built from TRBV30 and TRBJ1-5, with 7 bases matching TRBD1. CDR1 and CDR2 from the germline V gene are GTSNPN and SVGIG (reference sequence). This CDR3 comprises 14 residues. Trimming cost V 0 bases and J 6 bases; bases outside gene matches: 5. The DNA for the CDR3 is TGTGCCTGGAGTGTAGGGGGCACTAGTCAGCCCCAGCATTTT. As protein: CAWSVGGTSQPQHF.

The rearrangement joins TRBV28 to TRBJ1-1; a possible D gene is TRBD1 (5 bases). The CDR3 has 12 residues. Per germline, CDR1 MDHEN and CDR2 SYDVKM. Trimming shortened V by 5 bases and J by 9 bases, and 13 bases separated the two germline ends. CDR3 sequence (DNA): TGTGCCAGCAGTCCGGGGGAGGGGAAAGCTTTCTTT. Residues: CASSPGEGKAFF.

This clone was recorded once. This rearrangement joins TRBV6-1 to TRBJ2-7, with unresolved D. Germline values: CDR1 MNHNS, CDR2 SASEGT. The germline V and J ends were trimmed by 2 bases and 3 bases, with 14 bases remaining between them. The CDR3 extends over 15 amino acids. This chain's CDR3 is CASSEKQVYLYEQYF. CDR3 nucleotides: TGTGCCAGCAGTGAAAAGCAGGTATACCTCTACGAGCAGTACTTC.

J is TRBJ1-2 and V is TRBV9, with D unclear. This CDR3 has 12 amino acids. CDR1 is SGDLS, CDR2 YYNGEE, per germline. V lost 0 bases and J 4 bases, leaving 4 bases between the germline ends. In DNA, the CDR3 is TGTGCCAGCAGCGTAGGAGGCTATGGCTACACCTTC. As protein: CASSVGGYGYTF. Supplemented by reference TRBV9 and TRBJ1-2, the full variable domain reads DSGVTQTPKHLITATGQRVTLRCSPRSGDLSVYWYQQSLDQGLQFLIQYYNGEERAKGNILERFSAQQFPDLHSELNLSSLELGDSALYFCASSVGGYGYTFGSGTRLTVV.

The V gene is TRBV9, the J gene TRBJ1-3, with D possibly TRBD1 on 5 matching bases. Trimming shortened V by 4 bases and J by 2 bases, and 13 bases separated the two germline ends. Germline CDR1 SGDLS, CDR2 YYNGEE. There are 15 residues in the CDR3. The CDR3: CASSPYRSTGNTIYF. The CDR3 nucleotides read TGTGCCAGCAGCCCATACAGGAGTACTGGAAACACCATATATTTT.

The rearrangement links TRBV4-2 to TRBJ2-1; perhaps TRBD2 as D (6 bases). This CDR3 has 18 amino acids. V lost 1 base and J 4 bases, leaving 20 bases between the germline ends. In germline, CDR1 is LGHNA, CDR2 YNFKEQ. The CDR3 loop reads CASSQVESGIRGYNEQFF. The CDR3 DNA reads as TGTGCCAGCAGCCAAGTCGAATCGGGGATCCGGGGGTACAATGAGCAGTTCTTC.

The chain joins TRBV24-1 to TRBJ2-3; tentatively, D is TRBD2 (7 bases). In germline, CDR1 is KGHDR, CDR2 SFDVKD. This CDR3 comprises 18 residues. Deletions cut 4 bases from V and 1 base from J, with 20 bases between. CDR3 DNA: TGTGCCACCAGTGAGTCCTCTCCGTGGGGGGGCGGCACAGATACGCAGTATTTT. This gives the protein CATSESSPWGGGTDTQYF.

The chain recombines TRBV4-1 with TRBJ2-2; TRBD2 matches at 12 bases. The CDR3 is 18 residues long. Germline V CDR1 and CDR2: MGHRA, YSYEKL. Germline trimming cut 1 base from V and 5 bases from J; bases unmatched to any gene: 8. This CDR3 reads CASSQGGLAGGPTGELFF. The CDR3 nucleotides read TGCGCCAGCAGCCAAGGGGGGCTAGCGGGAGGGCCAACCGGGGAGCTGTTTTTT.

V usage is TRBV18 and J usage is TRBJ2-2; TRBD2 matches 14 bases. Per the germline V gene, CDR1 is KGHSH and CDR2 is LQKENI. V lost 5 bases and J lost 5; bases outside the gene matches: 4. The CDR3 is 16 residues long. The CDR3 sequence is CASSLGLAGATGELFF. Here the CDR3 DNA reads TGTGCCAGCTCATTGGGACTAGCGGGAGCAACCGGGGAGCTGTTTTTT.